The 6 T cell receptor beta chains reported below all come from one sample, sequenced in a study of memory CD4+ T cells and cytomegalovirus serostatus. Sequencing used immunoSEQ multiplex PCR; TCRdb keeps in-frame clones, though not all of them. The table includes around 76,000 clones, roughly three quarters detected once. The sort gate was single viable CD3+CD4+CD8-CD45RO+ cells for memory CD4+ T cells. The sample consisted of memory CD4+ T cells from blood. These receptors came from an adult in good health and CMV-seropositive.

CDR3 residues: CASSEFLGGRNQPQHF. CDR3 nucleotides: TGTGCCAGCAGTGAATTTTTAGGAGGGAGGAACCAGCCCCAGCATTTT. V and J are TRBV6-1 and TRBJ1-5; D is ambiguous. The CDR3 consists of 16 residues. Trimming removed 2 bases at V and 7 bases at J, with 18 bases between. Germline V gene data show CDR1 as MNHNS and CDR2 as SASEGT.

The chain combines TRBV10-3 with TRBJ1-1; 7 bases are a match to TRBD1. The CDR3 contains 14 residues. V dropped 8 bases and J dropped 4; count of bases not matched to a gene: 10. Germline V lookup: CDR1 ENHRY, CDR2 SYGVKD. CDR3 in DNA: TGTGCCATCCTATCACAGGGGAAAAGCACTGAAGCTTTCTTT. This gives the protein CAILSQGKSTEAFF.

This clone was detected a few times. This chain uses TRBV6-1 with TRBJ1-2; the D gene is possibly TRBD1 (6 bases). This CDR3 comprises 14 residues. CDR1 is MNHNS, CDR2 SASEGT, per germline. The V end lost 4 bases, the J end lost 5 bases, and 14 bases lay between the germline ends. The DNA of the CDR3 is TGTGCCAGCAGTGGGGGGGGCAGATTTTATGGCTACACCTTC. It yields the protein CASSGGGRFYGYTF.

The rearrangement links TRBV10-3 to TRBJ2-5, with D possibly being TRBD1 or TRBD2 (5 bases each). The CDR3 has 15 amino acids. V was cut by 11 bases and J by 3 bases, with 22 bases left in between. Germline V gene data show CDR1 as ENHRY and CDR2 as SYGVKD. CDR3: CAFPAGRWGKETQYF. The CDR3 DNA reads TGTGCCTTCCCAGCCGGACGCTGGGGGAAAGAGACCCAGTACTTC.

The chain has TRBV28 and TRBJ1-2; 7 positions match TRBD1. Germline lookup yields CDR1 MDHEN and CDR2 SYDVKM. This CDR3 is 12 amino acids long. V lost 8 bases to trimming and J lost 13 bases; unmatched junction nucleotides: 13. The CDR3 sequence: CASCDRDNRSTF. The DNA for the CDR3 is TGTGCCAGCTGTGACAGGGACAACCGGTCCACCTTC.

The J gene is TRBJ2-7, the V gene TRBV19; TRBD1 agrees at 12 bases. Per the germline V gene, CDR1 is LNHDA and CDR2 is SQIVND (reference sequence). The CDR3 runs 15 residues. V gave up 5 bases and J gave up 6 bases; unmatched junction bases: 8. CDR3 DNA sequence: TGTGCCAGTAGTCGGGACAGGGGGCTTGGGATCGAGCAGTACTTC. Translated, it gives CASSRDRGLGIEQYF.